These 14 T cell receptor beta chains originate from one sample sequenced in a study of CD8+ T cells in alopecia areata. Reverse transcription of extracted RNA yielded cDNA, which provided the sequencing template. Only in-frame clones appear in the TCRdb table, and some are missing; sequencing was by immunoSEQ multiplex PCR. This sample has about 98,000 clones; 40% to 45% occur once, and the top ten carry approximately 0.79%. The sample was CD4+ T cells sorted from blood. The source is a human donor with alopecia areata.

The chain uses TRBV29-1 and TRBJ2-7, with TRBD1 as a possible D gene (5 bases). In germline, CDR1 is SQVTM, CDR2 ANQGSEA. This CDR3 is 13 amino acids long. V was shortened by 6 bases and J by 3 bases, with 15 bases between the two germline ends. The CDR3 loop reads CSVQGGVGYEQYF. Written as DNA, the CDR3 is TGCAGCGTCCAGGGCGGTGTCGGCTACGAGCAGTACTTC.

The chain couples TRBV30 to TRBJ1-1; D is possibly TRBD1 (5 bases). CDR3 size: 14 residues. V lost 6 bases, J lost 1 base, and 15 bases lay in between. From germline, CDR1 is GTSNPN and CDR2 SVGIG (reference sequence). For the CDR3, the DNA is TGTGCCTGCCCTAGGGACGGGTCGAACACTGAAGCTTTCTTT. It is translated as CACPRDGSNTEAFF.

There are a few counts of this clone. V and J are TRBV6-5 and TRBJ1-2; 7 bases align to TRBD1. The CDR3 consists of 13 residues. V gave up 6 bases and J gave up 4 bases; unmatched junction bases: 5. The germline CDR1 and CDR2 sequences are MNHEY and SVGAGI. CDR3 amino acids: CASRRGQFYGYTF. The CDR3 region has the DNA TGTGCCAGCAGACGGGGACAGTTCTATGGCTACACCTTC.

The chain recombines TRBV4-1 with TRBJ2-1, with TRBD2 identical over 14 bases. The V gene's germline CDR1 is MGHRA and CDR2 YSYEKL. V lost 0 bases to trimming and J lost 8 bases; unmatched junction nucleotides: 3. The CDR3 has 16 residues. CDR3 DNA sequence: TGCGCCAGCAGCCAAGAAGGACTAGCGGGAGGCTATGAGCAGTTCTTC. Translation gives CASSQEGLAGGYEQFF.

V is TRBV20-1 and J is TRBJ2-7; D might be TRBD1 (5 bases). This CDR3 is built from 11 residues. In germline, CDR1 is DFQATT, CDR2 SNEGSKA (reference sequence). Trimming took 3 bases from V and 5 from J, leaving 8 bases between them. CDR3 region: CSARSGNEQYF. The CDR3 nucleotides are TGCAGTGCTAGGTCAGGGAACGAGCAGTACTTC.

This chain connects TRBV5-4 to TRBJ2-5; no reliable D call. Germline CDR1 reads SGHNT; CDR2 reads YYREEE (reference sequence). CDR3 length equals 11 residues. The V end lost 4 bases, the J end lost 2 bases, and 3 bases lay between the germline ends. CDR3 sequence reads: CASSLQETQYF. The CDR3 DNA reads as TGTGCCAGCAGCCTACAAGAGACCCAGTACTTC.

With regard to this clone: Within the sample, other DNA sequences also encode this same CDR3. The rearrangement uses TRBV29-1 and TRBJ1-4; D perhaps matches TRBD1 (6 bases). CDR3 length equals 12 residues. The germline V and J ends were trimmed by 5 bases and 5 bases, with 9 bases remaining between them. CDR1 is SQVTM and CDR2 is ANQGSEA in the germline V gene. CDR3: CSVRQGNEKLFF. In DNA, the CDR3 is TGCAGCGTTCGGCAGGGGAATGAAAAACTGTTTTTT. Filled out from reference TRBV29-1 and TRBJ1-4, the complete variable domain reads SAVISQKPSRDICQRGTSLTIQCQVDSQVTMMFWYRQQPGQSLTLIATANQGSEATYESGFVIDKFPISRPNLTFSTLTVSNMSPEDSSIYLCSVRQGNEKLFFGSGTQLSVL.

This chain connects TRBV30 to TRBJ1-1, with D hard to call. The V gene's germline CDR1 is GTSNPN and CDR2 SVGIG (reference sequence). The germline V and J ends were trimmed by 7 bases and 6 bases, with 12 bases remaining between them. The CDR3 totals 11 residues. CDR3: CASTRVSEAFF. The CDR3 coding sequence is TGTGCCTCCACCCGGGTGTCTGAAGCTTTCTTT.

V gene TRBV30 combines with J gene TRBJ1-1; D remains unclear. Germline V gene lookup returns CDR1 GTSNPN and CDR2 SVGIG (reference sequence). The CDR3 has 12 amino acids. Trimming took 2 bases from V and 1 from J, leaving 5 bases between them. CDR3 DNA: TGTGCCTGGAGTCGGCAGAACACTGAAGCTTTCTTT. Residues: CAWSRQNTEAFF.

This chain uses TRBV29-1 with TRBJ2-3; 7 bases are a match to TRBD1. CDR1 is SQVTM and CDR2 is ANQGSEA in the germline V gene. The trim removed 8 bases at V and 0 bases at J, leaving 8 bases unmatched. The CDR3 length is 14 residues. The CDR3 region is CSTRLQGSTDTQYF. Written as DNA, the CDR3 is TGCAGCACCCGGTTACAGGGGAGCACAGATACGCAGTATTTT.

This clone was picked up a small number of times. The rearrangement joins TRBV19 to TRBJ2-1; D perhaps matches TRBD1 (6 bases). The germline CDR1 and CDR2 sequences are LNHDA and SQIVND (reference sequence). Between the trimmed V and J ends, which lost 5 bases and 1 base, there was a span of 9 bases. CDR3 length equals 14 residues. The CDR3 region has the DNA TGTGCCAGTAGTGCCGGACAGTCCTACAATGAGCAGTTCTTC. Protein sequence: CASSAGQSYNEQFF.

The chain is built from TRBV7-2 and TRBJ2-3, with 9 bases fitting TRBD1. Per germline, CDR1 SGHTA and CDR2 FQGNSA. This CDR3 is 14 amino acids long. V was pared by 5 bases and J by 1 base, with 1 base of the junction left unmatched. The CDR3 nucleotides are TGTGCCAGCAGCCGGGACAGGGGCACAGATACGCAGTATTTT. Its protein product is CASSRDRGTDTQYF. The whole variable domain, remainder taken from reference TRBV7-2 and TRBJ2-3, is GAGVSQSPSNKVTEKGKDVELRCDPISGHTALYWYRQSLGQGLEFLIYFQGNSAPDKSGLPSDRFSAERTGGSVSTLTIQRTQQEDSAVYLCASSRDRGTDTQYFGPGTRLTVL.

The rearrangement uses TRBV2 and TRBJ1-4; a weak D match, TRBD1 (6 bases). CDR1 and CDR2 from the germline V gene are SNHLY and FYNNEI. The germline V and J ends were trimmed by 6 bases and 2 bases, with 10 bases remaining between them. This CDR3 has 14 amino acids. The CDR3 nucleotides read TGTGCCAGCAGACCCAGGGGTACTAATGAAAAACTGTTTTTT. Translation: CASRPRGTNEKLFF.

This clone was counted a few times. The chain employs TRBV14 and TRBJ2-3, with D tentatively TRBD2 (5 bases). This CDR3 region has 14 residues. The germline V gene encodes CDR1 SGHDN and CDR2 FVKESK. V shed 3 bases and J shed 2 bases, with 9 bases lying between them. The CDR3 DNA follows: TGTGCCAGCAGCCAGGGGAGAGTCACAGATACGCAGTATTTT. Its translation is CASSQGRVTDTQYF.